The rows below give T cell receptor beta chains drawn from one sample of a study of shared clonotypes between healthy human individuals. Using immunoSEQ multiplex PCR, the repertoire was profiled, and TCRdb retains in-frame clones only, with some absent. This table holds 2,500,000 or so clones, more than 80% found once. Sequenced input: naive CD4+ T cells sorted from blood. Every receptor here comes from a man between 18 and 29 years old in good health. CDR3s include the opening cysteine and the closing phenylalanine or tryptophan. D genes are given only for firm matches. Part of the rows lack a size; the others show once, few, many or a class for expanded clones.

clone size: -; J gene: TRBJ2-7; D gene: -; V gene: TRBV19; CDR3 protein: CASSPTDRIYEQYF; CDR3 DNA: TGTGCCAGTAGTCCCACCGATAGAATCTACGAGCAGTACTTC
clone size: -; J gene: TRBJ2-5; D gene: TRBD2; V gene: TRBV11-2; CDR3 protein: CASSSSGGAGTQYF; CDR3 DNA: TGTGCCAGCAGCTCTAGCGGGGGCGCCGGGACCCAGTACTTC
clone size: once; J gene: TRBJ1-2; D gene: -; V gene: TRBV10-3; CDR3 protein: CAISEPETDAGGYTF; CDR3 DNA: TGTGCCATCAGTGAGCCCGAGACCGACGCGGGTGGCTACACCTTC
clone size: -; J gene: TRBJ1-5; D gene: -; V gene: TRBV4-1; CDR3 protein: CASSQPVIRTLRPQHF; CDR3 DNA: TGCGCCAGCAGCCAACCGGTTATTCGTACCCTAAGGCCCCAGCATTTT
clone size: once; J gene: TRBJ2-7; D gene: TRBD2; V gene: TRBV2; CDR3 protein: CASSESDGRANEQYF; CDR3 DNA: TGTGCCAGCAGTGAATCGGACGGGAGGGCCAACGAGCAGTACTTC
clone size: -; J gene: TRBJ2-2; D gene: TRBD1; V gene: TRBV5-1; CDR3 protein: CASSNRDRGRVGELFF; CDR3 DNA: TGCGCCAGCAGCAACCGGGACAGGGGGCGCGTCGGGGAGCTGTTTTTT
clone size: -; J gene: TRBJ2-3; D gene: -; V gene: TRBV13; CDR3 protein: CATTFGVGGTTDTQYF; CDR3 DNA: TGTGCCACCACTTTTGGGGTTGGCGGAACCACAGATACGCAGTATTTT
clone size: once; J gene: TRBJ2-3; D gene: -; V gene: TRBV7-2; CDR3 protein: CASSSRPLGEDTQYF; CDR3 DNA: TGTGCCAGCAGCTCCCGTCCCTTGGGGGAGGATACGCAGTATTTT
clone size: -; J gene: TRBJ2-5; D gene: -; V gene: TRBV19; CDR3 protein: CASSIGGLGETQYF; CDR3 DNA: TGTGCCAGTAGTATAGGGGGGTTAGGAGAGACCCAGTACTTC
clone size: once; J gene: TRBJ1-6; D gene: -; V gene: TRBV11-2; CDR3 protein: CASSLEFALNSPLHF; CDR3 DNA: TGTGCCAGCAGCTTAGAGTTTGCCCTTAATTCACCCCTCCACTTT
clone size: -; J gene: TRBJ2-1; D gene: -; V gene: TRBV19; CDR3 protein: CASSIESGARYNEQFF; CDR3 DNA: TGTGCCAGTAGTATAGAGTCGGGGGCGCGATACAATGAGCAGTTCTTC
clone size: -; J gene: TRBJ1-4; D gene: -; V gene: TRBV7-9; CDR3 protein: CASSLVPGSEEKLFF; CDR3 DNA: TGTGCCAGCAGCTTAGTACCAGGATCAGAGGAAAAACTGTTTTTT
clone size: -; J gene: TRBJ2-7; D gene: TRBD2; V gene: TRBV7-2; CDR3 protein: CASSFILAGGYEQYF; CDR3 DNA: TGTGCCAGCAGCTTCATACTAGCGGGAGGCTACGAGCAGTACTTC
clone size: -; J gene: TRBJ1-5; D gene: -; V gene: TRBV7-9; CDR3 protein: CASSLAMAGPQGPQHF; CDR3 DNA: TGTGCCAGCAGCTTAGCGATGGCAGGCCCTCAAGGACCCCAGCATTTT
clone size: -; J gene: TRBJ2-3; D gene: -; V gene: TRBV10-3; CDR3 protein: CAISGYQTDTQYF; CDR3 DNA: TGTGCCATCAGTGGGTATCAAACAGATACGCAGTATTTT
clone size: -; J gene: TRBJ2-1; D gene: TRBD2; V gene: TRBV5-1; CDR3 protein: CASSFRLAGYNEQFF; CDR3 DNA: TGCGCCAGCAGCTTTAGGTTAGCGGGTTACAATGAGCAGTTCTTC
clone size: -; J gene: TRBJ2-1; D gene: -; V gene: TRBV6-6; CDR3 protein: CASRYREEGYNEQFF; CDR3 DNA: TGTGCCAGCAGGTATAGGGAAGAAGGCTACAATGAGCAGTTCTTC
clone size: -; J gene: TRBJ2-2; D gene: TRBD2; V gene: TRBV9; CDR3 protein: CASGLAGVDSGELFF; CDR3 DNA: TGTGCCAGCGGACTAGCGGGAGTAGATTCCGGGGAGCTGTTTTTT
clone size: -; J gene: TRBJ2-2; D gene: -; V gene: TRBV30; CDR3 protein: CAWSPYGELFF; CDR3 DNA: TGTGCCTGGAGCCCTTACGGGGAGCTGTTTTTT
clone size: -; J gene: TRBJ1-6; D gene: -; V gene: TRBV10-2; CDR3 protein: CASSATQPPTPLHF; CDR3 DNA: TGCGCCAGCAGTGCCACTCAACCCCCGACGCCCCTCCACTTT
clone size: -; J gene: TRBJ2-7; D gene: TRBD2; V gene: TRBV7-8; CDR3 protein: CASSLWTSGGYEQYF; CDR3 DNA: TGTGCCAGCAGCTTATGGACTAGCGGGGGCTACGAGCAGTACTTC
clone size: -; J gene: TRBJ2-3; D gene: -; V gene: TRBV15; CDR3 protein: CATSRPGLATDTQYF; CDR3 DNA: TGTGCCACCAGCAGACCGGGACTCGCCACAGATACGCAGTATTTT
clone size: -; J gene: TRBJ2-4; D gene: -; V gene: TRBV27; CDR3 protein: CASMAWGAKNIQYF; CDR3 DNA: TGTGCCAGCATGGCGTGGGGAGCCAAAAACATTCAGTACTTC
clone size: -; J gene: TRBJ2-1; D gene: TRBD2; V gene: TRBV5-1; CDR3 protein: CASSPLAGAGYNEQFF; CDR3 DNA: TGCGCCAGCAGCCCTTTAGCGGGGGCTGGGTACAATGAGCAGTTCTTC
clone size: -; J gene: TRBJ2-2; D gene: -; V gene: TRBV6-5; CDR3 protein: CASSYVSSGELFF; CDR3 DNA: TGTGCCAGCAGTTACGTATCTTCGGGGGAGCTGTTTTTT
clone size: once; J gene: TRBJ2-1; D gene: -; V gene: TRBV4-1; CDR3 protein: CASSQEFRLPAGNEQFF; CDR3 DNA: TGCGCCAGCAGCCAAGAATTTCGACTACCCGCCGGAAATGAGCAGTTCTTC
clone size: -; J gene: TRBJ2-2; D gene: TRBD2; V gene: TRBV6-5; CDR3 protein: CASSYDWGGGPGELFF; CDR3 DNA: TGTGCCAGCAGTTACGACTGGGGGGGAGGCCCCGGGGAGCTGTTTTTT